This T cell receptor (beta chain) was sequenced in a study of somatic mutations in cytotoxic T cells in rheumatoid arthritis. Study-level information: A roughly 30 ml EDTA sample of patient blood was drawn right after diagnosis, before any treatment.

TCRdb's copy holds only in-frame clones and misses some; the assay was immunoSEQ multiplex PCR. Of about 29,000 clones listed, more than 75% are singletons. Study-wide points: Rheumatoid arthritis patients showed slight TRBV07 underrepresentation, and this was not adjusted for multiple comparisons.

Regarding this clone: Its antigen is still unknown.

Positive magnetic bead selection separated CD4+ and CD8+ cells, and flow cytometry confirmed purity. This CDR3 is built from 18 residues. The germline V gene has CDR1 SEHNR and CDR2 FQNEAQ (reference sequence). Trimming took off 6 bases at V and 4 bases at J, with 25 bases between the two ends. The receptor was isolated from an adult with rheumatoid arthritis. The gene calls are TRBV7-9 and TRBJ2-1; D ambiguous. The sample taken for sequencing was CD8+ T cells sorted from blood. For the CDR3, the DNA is TGTGCCAGCAGAAGAGACACAGTAACTCCTAAGTCTTACAATGAGCAGTTCTTC. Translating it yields CASRRDTVTPKSYNEQFF.